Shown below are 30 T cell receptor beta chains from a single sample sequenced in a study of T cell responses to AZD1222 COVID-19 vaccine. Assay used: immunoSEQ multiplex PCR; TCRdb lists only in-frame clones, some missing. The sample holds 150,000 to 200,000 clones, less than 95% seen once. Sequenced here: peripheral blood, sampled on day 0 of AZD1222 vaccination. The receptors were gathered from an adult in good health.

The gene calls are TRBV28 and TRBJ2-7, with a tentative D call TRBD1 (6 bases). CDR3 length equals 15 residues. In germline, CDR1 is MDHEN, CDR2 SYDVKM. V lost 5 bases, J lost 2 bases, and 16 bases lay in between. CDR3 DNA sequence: TGTGCCAGCAGTCCTCTTTGGGACATCACCTACGAGCAGTACTTC. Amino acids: CASSPLWDITYEQYF.

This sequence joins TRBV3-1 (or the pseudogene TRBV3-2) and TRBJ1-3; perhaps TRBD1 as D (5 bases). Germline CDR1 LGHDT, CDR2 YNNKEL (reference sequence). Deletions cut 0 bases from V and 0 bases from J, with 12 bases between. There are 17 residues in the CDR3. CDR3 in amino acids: CASSQDPRQFSGNTIYF. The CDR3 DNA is TGTGCCAGCAGCCAAGATCCGCGACAGTTCTCTGGAAACACCATATATTTT.

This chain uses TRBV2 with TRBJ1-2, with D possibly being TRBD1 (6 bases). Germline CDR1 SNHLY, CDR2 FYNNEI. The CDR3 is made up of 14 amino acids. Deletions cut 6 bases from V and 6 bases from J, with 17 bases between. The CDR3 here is CASSGRGASNGYTF. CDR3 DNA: TGTGCCAGCAGCGGGCGGGGGGCGAGTAATGGCTACACCTTC.

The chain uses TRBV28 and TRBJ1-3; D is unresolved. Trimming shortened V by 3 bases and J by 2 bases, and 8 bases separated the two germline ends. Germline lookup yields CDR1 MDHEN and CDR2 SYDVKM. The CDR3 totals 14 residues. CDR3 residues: CASSFMRAGNTIYF. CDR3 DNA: TGTGCCAGCAGTTTCATGAGGGCTGGAAACACCATATATTTT. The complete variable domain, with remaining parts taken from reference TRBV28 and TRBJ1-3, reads DVKVTQSSRYLVKRTGEKVFLECVQDMDHENMFWYRQDPGLGLRLIYFSYDVKMKEKGDIPEGYSVSREKKERFSLILESASTNQTSMYLCASSFMRAGNTIYFGEGSWLTVV.

The CDR3 DNA follows: TGTGCCAGCAGCCCGCGGACAGCTTCTGGAAACACCATATATTTT. It encodes CASSPRTASGNTIYF. V and J are TRBV7-2 and TRBJ1-3; the D gene is possibly TRBD1 (6 bases). This CDR3 spans 15 amino acids. CDR1 is SGHTA, CDR2 FQGNSA, per germline. V was trimmed by 5 bases and J by 1 base, leaving 12 bases between them.

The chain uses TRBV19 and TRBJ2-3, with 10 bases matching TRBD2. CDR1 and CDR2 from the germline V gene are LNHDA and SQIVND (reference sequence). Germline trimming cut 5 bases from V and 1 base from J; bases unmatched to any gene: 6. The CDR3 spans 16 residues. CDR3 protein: CASSVRLAGGTDTQYF. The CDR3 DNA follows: TGTGCCAGTAGTGTTCGACTAGCGGGTGGCACAGATACGCAGTATTTT.

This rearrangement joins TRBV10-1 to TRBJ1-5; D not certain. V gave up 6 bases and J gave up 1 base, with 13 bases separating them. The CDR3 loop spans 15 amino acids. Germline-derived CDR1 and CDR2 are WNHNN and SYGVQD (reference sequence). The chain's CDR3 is CASSSGSFSNQPQHF. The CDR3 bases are TGCGCCAGCAGCTCCGGGTCGTTCAGCAATCAGCCCCAGCATTTT.

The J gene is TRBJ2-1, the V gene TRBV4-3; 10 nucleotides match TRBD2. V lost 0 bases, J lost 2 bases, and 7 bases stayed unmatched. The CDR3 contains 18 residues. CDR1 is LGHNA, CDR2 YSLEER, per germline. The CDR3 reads CASSQDPPSGSPYNEQFF. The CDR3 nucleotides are TGCGCCAGCAGCCAAGATCCGCCTAGCGGGAGCCCCTACAATGAGCAGTTCTTC.

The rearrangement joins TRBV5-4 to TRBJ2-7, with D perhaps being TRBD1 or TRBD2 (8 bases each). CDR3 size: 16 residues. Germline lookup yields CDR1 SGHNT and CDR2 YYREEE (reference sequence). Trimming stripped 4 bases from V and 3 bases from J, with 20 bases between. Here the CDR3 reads CASSHGQGRGGYEQYF. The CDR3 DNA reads TGTGCCAGCAGCCACGGACAGGGCCGGGGGGGCTACGAGCAGTACTTC. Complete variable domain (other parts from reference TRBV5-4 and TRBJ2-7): ETGVTQSPTHLIKTRGQQVTLRCSSQSGHNTVSWYQQALGQGPQFIFQYYREEENGRGNFPPRFSGLQFPNYSSELNVNALELDDSALYLCASSHGQGRGGYEQYFGPGTRLTVT.

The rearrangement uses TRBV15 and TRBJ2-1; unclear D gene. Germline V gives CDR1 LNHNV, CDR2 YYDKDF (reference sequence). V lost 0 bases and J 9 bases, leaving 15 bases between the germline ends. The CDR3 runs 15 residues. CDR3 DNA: TGTGCCACCAGCAGAGATGAAAACAAATGGGGTGAGCAGTTCTTC. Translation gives CATSRDENKWGEQFF.

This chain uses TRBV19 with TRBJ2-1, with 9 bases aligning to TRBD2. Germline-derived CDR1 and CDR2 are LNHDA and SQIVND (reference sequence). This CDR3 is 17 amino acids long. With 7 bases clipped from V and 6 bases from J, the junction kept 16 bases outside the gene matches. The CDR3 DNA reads TGTGCCAGTACCCCCAAGAGGGGGCGGGAGGGATCCAATGAGCAGTTCTTC. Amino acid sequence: CASTPKRGREGSNEQFF. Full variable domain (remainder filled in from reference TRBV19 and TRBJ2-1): DGGITQSPKYLFRKEGQNVTLSCEQNLNHDAMYWYRQDPGQGLRLIYYSQIVNDFQKGDIAEGYSVSREKKESFPLTVTSAQKNPTAFYLCASTPKRGREGSNEQFFGPGTRLTVL.

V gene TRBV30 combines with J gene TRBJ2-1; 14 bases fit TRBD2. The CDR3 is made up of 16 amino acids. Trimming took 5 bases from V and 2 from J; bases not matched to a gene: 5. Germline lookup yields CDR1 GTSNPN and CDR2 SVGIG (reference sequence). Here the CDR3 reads CAWQPTSGRAYNEQFF. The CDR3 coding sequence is TGTGCCTGGCAACCGACTAGCGGGAGGGCCTACAATGAGCAGTTCTTC.

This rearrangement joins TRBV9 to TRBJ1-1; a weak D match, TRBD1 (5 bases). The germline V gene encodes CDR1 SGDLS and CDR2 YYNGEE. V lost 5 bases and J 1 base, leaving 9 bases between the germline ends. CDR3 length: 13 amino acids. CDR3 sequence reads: CASSETANTEAFF. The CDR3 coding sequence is TGTGCCAGCAGTGAGACAGCGAACACTGAAGCTTTCTTT.

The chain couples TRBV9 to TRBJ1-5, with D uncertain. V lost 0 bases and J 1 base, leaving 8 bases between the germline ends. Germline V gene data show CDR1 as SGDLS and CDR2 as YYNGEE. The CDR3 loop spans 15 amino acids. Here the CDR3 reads CASSVDSGSNQPQHF. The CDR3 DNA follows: TGTGCCAGCAGCGTAGATTCGGGGAGCAATCAGCCCCAGCATTTT. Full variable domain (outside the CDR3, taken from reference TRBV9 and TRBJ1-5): DSGVTQTPKHLITATGQRVTLRCSPRSGDLSVYWYQQSLDQGLQFLIQYYNGEERAKGNILERFSAQQFPDLHSELNLSSLELGDSALYFCASSVDSGSNQPQHFGDGTRLSIL.

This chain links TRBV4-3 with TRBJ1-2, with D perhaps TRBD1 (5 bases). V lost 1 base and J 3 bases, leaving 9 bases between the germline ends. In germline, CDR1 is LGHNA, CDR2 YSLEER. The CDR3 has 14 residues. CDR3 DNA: TGCGCCAGCAGCCAAGCAGACAGAGACTATGGCTACACCTTC. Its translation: CASSQADRDYGYTF.

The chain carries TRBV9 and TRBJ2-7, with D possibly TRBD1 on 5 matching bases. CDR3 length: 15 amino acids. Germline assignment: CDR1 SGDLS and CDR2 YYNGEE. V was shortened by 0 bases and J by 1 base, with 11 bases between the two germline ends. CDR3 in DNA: TGTGCCAGCAGCGTAGGTGGACAAGAGTCCTACGAGCAGTACTTC. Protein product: CASSVGGQESYEQYF.

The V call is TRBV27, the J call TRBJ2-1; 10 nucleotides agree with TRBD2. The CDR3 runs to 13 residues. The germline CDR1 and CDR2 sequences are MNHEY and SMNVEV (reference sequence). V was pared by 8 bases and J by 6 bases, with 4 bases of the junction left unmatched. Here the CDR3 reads CASRSGRANEQFF. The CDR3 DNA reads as TGTGCCAGCCGGAGCGGGAGGGCCAATGAGCAGTTCTTC.

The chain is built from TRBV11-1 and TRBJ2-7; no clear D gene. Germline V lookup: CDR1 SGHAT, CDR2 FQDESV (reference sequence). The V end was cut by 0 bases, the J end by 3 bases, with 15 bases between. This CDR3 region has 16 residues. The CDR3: CASSLAPRPLGYEQYF. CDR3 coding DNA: TGTGCCAGCAGCTTAGCGCCGCGCCCACTCGGCTACGAGCAGTACTTC.

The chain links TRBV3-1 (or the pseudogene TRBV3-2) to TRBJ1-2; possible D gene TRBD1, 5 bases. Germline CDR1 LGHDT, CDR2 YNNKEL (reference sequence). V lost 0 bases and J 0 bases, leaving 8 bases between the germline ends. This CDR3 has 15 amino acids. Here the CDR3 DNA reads TGTGCCAGCAGCCAAGAAAGACAGACTAACTATGGCTACACCTTC. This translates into CASSQERQTNYGYTF.

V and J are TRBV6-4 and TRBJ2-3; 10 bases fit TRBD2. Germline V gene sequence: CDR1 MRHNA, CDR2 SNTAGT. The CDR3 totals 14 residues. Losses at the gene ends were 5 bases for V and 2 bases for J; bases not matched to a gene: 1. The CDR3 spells CASSSGGATDTQYF. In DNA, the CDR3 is TGTGCCAGCAGTAGCGGGGGGGCCACAGATACGCAGTATTTT.

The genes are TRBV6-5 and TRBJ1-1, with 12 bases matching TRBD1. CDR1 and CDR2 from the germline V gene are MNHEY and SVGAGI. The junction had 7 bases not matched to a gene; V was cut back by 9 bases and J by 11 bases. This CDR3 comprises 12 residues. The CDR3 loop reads CASRDRGREAFF. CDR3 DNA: TGTGCCAGTCGGGACAGGGGGCGGGAGGCTTTCTTT.

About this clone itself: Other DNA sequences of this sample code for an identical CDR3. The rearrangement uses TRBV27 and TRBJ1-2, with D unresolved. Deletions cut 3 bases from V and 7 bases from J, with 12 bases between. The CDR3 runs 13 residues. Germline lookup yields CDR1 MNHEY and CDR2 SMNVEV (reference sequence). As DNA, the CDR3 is TGTGCCAGCAGTTTGCTAGGGTCCGGTGGCTACACCTTC. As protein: CASSLLGSGGYTF.

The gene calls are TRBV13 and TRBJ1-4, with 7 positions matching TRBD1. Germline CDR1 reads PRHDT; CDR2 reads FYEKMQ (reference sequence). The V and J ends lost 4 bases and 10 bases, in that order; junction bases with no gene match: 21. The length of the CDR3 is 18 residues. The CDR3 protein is CASSSRTGRGERGLKLFF. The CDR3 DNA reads TGTGCCAGCAGCTCGCGGACAGGCCGAGGGGAACGGGGGTTAAAACTGTTTTTT.

DNA of the CDR3: TGTGCCAGCAGCGCCCGACAGGGTACTGAAGCTTTCTTT. It translates to CASSARQGTEAFF. The chain joins TRBV7-9 to TRBJ1-1, with TRBD1 identical over 7 bases. Looked up from germline, CDR1 is SEHNR and CDR2 is FQNEAQ (reference sequence). The CDR3 is 13 residues long. The V and J ends lost 5 bases and 5 bases, in that order; junction bases with no gene match: 5.

The CDR3 reads CASSKTSFGSTPGYTF. CDR3 DNA sequence: TGTGCCAGCAGCAAGACCTCTTTCGGGTCGACGCCAGGCTACACCTTC. The rearrangement joins TRBV7-8 to TRBJ1-2; D gene unclear. CDR3 size: 16 residues. V gave up 5 bases and J gave up 8 bases, with 24 bases separating them. Looked up from germline, CDR1 is SGHVS and CDR2 is FQNEAQ.

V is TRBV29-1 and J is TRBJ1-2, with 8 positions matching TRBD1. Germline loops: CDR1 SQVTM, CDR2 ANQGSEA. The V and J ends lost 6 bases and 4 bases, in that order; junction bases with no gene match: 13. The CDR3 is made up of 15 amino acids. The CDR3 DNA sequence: TGCAGCGTGGCCCCCCCCGGGACAGGAGTCTATGGCTACACCTTC. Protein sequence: CSVAPPGTGVYGYTF.

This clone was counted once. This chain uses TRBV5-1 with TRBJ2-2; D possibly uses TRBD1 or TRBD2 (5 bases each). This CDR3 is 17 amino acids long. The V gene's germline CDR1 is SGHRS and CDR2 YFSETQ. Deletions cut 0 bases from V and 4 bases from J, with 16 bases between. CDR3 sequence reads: CASSLGGTDLPTGELFF. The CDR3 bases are TGCGCCAGCAGCTTGGGGGGGACCGACCTACCCACCGGGGAGCTGTTTTTT.

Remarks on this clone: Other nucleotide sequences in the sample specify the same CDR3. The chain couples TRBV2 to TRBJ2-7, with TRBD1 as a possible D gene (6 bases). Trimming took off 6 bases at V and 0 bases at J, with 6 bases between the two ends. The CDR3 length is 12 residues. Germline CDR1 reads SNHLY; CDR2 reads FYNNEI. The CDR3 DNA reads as TGTGCCAGCAGGGACAGCTCCTACGAGCAGTACTTC. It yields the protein CASRDSSYEQYF.

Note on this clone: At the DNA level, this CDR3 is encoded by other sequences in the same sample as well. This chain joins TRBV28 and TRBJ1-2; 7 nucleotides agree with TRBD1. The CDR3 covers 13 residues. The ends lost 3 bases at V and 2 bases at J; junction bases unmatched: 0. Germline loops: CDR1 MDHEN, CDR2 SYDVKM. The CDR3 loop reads CASSLTGNYGYTF. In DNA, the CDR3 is TGTGCCAGCAGTTTGACAGGGAACTATGGCTACACCTTC.

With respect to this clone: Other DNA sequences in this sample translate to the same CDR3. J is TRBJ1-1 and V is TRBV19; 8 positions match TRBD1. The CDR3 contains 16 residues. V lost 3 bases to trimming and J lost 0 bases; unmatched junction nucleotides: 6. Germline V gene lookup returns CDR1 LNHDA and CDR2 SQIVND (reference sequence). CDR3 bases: TGTGCCAGTAGTATCGGGACAGGCACCATGAACACTGAAGCTTTCTTT. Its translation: CASSIGTGTMNTEAFF.